This T cell receptor (beta chain) originates from a study of cytomegalovirus exposure and HLA in healthy donors. In the case of this clone: Its cognate antigen is unknown.

Both 60 Vbeta primers and 13 Jbeta primers went into the PCR. The assay was immunoSEQ multiplex PCR, and TCRdb's table has in-frame clones only and misses some. The sample shows 100,000 to 150,000 clones, under 80% of them seen only once. From germline, CDR1 is SGHDT and CDR2 YYEEEE. The CDR3 length is 15 residues. V shed 4 bases and J 2 bases; nucleotides not matched to a gene: 8. General study results and limits: Association of a missense DCLRE1C variant with TCR beta V- and J-gene trimming was reported in a later analysis. Researchers catalogued 164 TCR beta chains as cytomegalovirus-associated. Several of the most significant clusters appeared, in a later analysis, to be linked to common viral pathogens.

The chain couples TRBV5-6 to TRBJ1-2; 7 bases align to TRBD1. Sequencing was performed on PBMCs. This clonotype was sampled from a middle-aged man in good health and CMV-seropositive. In nucleotides, the CDR3 is TGTGCCAGCAGCCCGTTGGGACAGCGAAACTATGGCTACACCTTC. This translates into CASSPLGQRNYGYTF.